These 21 T cell receptor beta chains were all obtained from the same sample, sequenced in a study of blood T cell repertoires in COVID-19. Sequencing used immunoSEQ multiplex PCR; TCRdb keeps in-frame clones, though not all of them. The sample shows almost 400,000 clones, 70% to 90% of them seen only once. The sample consisted of PBMCs or T cells enriched from blood (not recorded which). The origin of the receptors is a woman aged 25 to 39 with acute COVID-19.

This clone was recorded once. The CDR3 sequence: CASSLSSRGGNEQFF. CDR3 DNA: TGTGCCAGCAGCTTATCCAGCAGGGGTGGCAATGAGCAGTTCTTC. V and J are TRBV11-3 and TRBJ2-1; weak D call: TRBD1 (6 bases). V lost 2 bases and J lost 6, with 14 bases in between. Germline-derived CDR1 and CDR2 are SGHNT and YENEEA. CDR3 length: 15 residues. Combining the CDR3 with reference TRBV11-3 and TRBJ2-1 gives the whole variable domain EAGVVQSPRYKIIEKKQPVAFWCNPISGHNTLYWYLQNLGQGPELLIRYENEEAVDDSQLPKDRFSAERLKGVDSTLKIQPAELGDSAVYLCASSLSSRGGNEQFFGPGTRLTVL.

The rearrangement links TRBV19 to TRBJ1-2, with 7 bases identical to TRBD1. Germline lookup yields CDR1 LNHDA and CDR2 SQIVND (reference sequence). Trimming took 5 bases from V and 0 from J; bases not matched to a gene: 9. The CDR3 length is 16 residues. CDR3 coding DNA: TGTGCCAGTAGTTGGGCCGGGACAGCTACTAACTATGGCTACACCTTC. This gives the protein CASSWAGTATNYGYTF. Looking up the rest from reference TRBV19 and TRBJ1-2 gives the full variable domain: DGGITQSPKYLFRKEGQNVTLSCEQNLNHDAMYWYRQDPGQGLRLIYYSQIVNDFQKGDIAEGYSVSREKKESFPLTVTSAQKNPTAFYLCASSWAGTATNYGYTFGSGTRLTVV.

The rearrangement links TRBV24-1 to TRBJ2-5; TRBD2 matches 10 bases. From germline, CDR1 is KGHDR and CDR2 SFDVKD. The J segment lost 1 base and the V segment lost 6 bases, leaving 7 bases of the junction unmatched. The CDR3 is 16 amino acids. The CDR3 DNA follows: TGTGCCACCAGTTTTTCTAGCGGGGGCACCCAAGAGACCCAGTACTTC. Translation: CATSFSSGGTQETQYF.

J is TRBJ1-6 and V is TRBV7-2; 7 bases agree with TRBD1. V lost 0 bases and J lost 10; bases outside the gene matches: 9. CDR3 size: 16 residues. CDR1 is SGHTA, CDR2 FQGNSA, per germline. Here the CDR3 reads CASSLAGKGAGSPLHF. DNA for the CDR3: TGTGCCAGCAGCTTAGCGGGAAAGGGGGCAGGATCACCCCTCCACTTT.

In the case of this clone: The identical CDR3 is also encoded by other nucleotide sequences in the sample. This chain joins TRBV5-1 and TRBJ1-1, with D hard to call. V was cut by 0 bases and J by 1 base, with 7 bases left in between. In germline, CDR1 is SGHRS, CDR2 YFSETQ. The CDR3 is 14 amino acids. CDR3: CASSLAPGNTEAFF. CDR3 nucleotides: TGCGCCAGCAGCTTGGCTCCAGGGAACACTGAAGCTTTCTTT.

The chain has TRBV6-6 and TRBJ1-4; 9 positions match TRBD1. V trimming: 5 bases; J trimming: 3 bases; junction bases outside the gene matches: 16. Germline CDR1 is MNHNY and CDR2 is SVGAGI (reference sequence). This CDR3 is built from 19 residues. CDR3 sequence reads: CASSRYLGQGGNSNEKLFF. The DNA for the CDR3 is TGTGCCAGCAGTCGTTACCTGGGACAGGGTGGCAACTCTAATGAAAAACTGTTTTTT.

V usage is TRBV25-1 and J usage is TRBJ1-4; 8 nucleotides line up with TRBD1. Germline V CDR1 and CDR2: MGHDK, SYGVNS. Trimming at V came to 9 bases and at J to 0 bases, leaving 3 bases not matched to a gene. The CDR3 totals 14 residues. The CDR3 DNA sequence: TGTGCCAGATTGGACAGGGCAACTAATGAAAAACTGTTTTTT. Amino acid sequence: CARLDRATNEKLFF. The whole variable domain, filled in from reference TRBV25-1 and TRBJ1-4, reads EADIYQTPRYLVIGTGKKITLECSQTMGHDKMYWYQQDPGMELHLIHYSYGVNSTEKGDLSSESTVSRIRTEHFPLTLESARPSHTSQYLCARLDRATNEKLFFGSGTQLSVL.

V usage is TRBV9 and J usage is TRBJ2-1; D perhaps matches TRBD1 (5 bases). Germline loops: CDR1 SGDLS, CDR2 YYNGEE. CDR3 length equals 14 residues. V shed 0 bases and J shed 6 bases, with 10 bases lying between them. The CDR3 DNA reads TGTGCCAGCAGCGTAGACGCAGGGTTCAATGAGCAGTTCTTC. Protein: CASSVDAGFNEQFF.

The V and J genes are TRBV6-1 and TRBJ1-1, with a tentative D call TRBD1 (5 bases). The CDR3 has 16 amino acids. V was clipped by 4 bases and J by 5 bases, with 20 bases between them. Germline CDR1 MNHNS, CDR2 SASEGT. The CDR3 DNA sequence: TGTGCCAGCAGTGTCTTAACAGGCGTCATCGCGACTGAAGCTTTCTTT. This translates into CASSVLTGVIATEAFF.

CDR3 nucleotide sequence: TGTGCCACCAGCAGATCCGGGAGGGGTCATAGTACGCAGTATTTT. This encodes CATSRSGRGHSTQYF. This sequence joins TRBV15 and TRBJ2-3; the match to TRBD2 covers 8 bases. Germline-derived CDR1 and CDR2 are LNHNV and YYDKDF (reference sequence). The CDR3 runs to 15 residues. Losses at the gene ends were 2 bases for V and 8 bases for J; bases not matched to a gene: 9.

As to this clone: Other DNA sequences from this sample encode an identical CDR3 as well. The chain couples TRBV12-3 or TRBV12-4 to TRBJ1-1; D perhaps matches TRBD1 (5 bases). Trimming removed 5 bases from V and 5 bases from J, with 9 bases in between. The CDR3 is 12 amino acids. CDR3 coding DNA: TGTGCCAGCAGTCAGCGGGGGACTGAAGCTTTCTTT. This translates into CASSQRGTEAFF.

V is TRBV7-9 and J is TRBJ1-2; possible D gene TRBD1, 5 bases. The CDR3 is 14 amino acids. The V gene lost 1 base and the J gene lost 7 bases, with 13 bases spanning the gap. CDR1 is SEHNR, CDR2 FQNEAQ, per germline (reference sequence). CDR3 in DNA: TGTGCCAGCAGCTTAGGACAGTTTGCTGCTGGCTACACCTTC. This codes for CASSLGQFAAGYTF.

This clone has a handful of counts. The chain recombines TRBV3-1 (or the pseudogene TRBV3-2) with TRBJ1-4; 8 nucleotides line up with TRBD1. The V and J ends lost 4 bases and 4 bases, in that order; junction bases with no gene match: 5. This CDR3 region has 15 residues. Germline-derived CDR1 and CDR2 are LGHDT and YNNKEL (reference sequence). The CDR3 region has the DNA TGTGCCAGCAGCCCTAGGGACAGGAGTAATGAAAAACTGTTTTTT. Protein sequence: CASSPRDRSNEKLFF.

The chain has TRBV4-1 and TRBJ2-7; D uncertain. Germline-derived CDR1 and CDR2 are MGHRA and YSYEKL. The ends were cut back, 4 bases at V and 3 bases at J, with 13 bases in the middle. CDR3 length: 14 amino acids. The CDR3 here is CASSPNSLSYEQYF. The CDR3 nucleotides are TGCGCCAGCAGCCCCAACTCCCTGAGCTACGAGCAGTACTTC.

The chain carries TRBV19 and TRBJ1-5; the D gene is possibly TRBD1 (6 bases). Germline CDR1 reads LNHDA; CDR2 reads SQIVND (reference sequence). V gave up 5 bases and J gave up 10 bases, with 24 bases separating them. This CDR3 comprises 16 residues. The CDR3 spells CASSVYSGTHYTPQHF. The CDR3 DNA reads TGTGCCAGTAGTGTTTACTCCGGGACACATTATACACCCCAGCATTTT.

This clone was counted once. J is TRBJ2-7 and V is TRBV6-1; 8 bases are a match to TRBD1. Germline V CDR1 and CDR2: MNHNS, SASEGT. V shed 2 bases and J 3 bases; nucleotides not matched to a gene: 6. The CDR3 has 15 residues. The CDR3 region is CASSEIQGAFYEQYF. CDR3 coding DNA: TGTGCCAGCAGTGAAATTCAGGGGGCCTTCTACGAGCAGTACTTC.

V and J are TRBV4-3 and TRBJ1-1; 10 bases are a match to TRBD1. The V and J ends lost 1 base and 1 base, in that order; junction bases with no gene match: 0. The CDR3 consists of 15 residues. Germline CDR1 reads LGHNA; CDR2 reads YSLEER. The CDR3 is CASSQGDRGNTEAFF. CDR3 nucleotides: TGCGCCAGCAGCCAAGGGGACAGGGGGAACACTGAAGCTTTCTTT.

J is TRBJ1-3 and V is TRBV7-2; D uncertain. Germline CDR1 reads SGHTA; CDR2 reads FQGNSA. Trimming removed 0 bases at V and 0 bases at J, with 9 bases between. CDR3 length equals 16 residues. The CDR3 spells CASSLAFRGSGNTIYF. The CDR3 nucleotides are TGTGCCAGCAGCTTAGCTTTCCGGGGCTCTGGAAACACCATATATTTT.

V gene TRBV4-1 combines with J gene TRBJ1-2; 9 positions agree with TRBD1. The CDR3 length is 16 residues. Losses at the gene ends were 3 bases for V and 8 bases for J; bases not matched to a gene: 13. The V gene's germline CDR1 is MGHRA and CDR2 YSYEKL. CDR3 sequence (DNA): TGCGCCAGCAGCCAGCCCCACATGACAGGGGGTGGAGGCTACACCTTC. This translates into CASSQPHMTGGGGYTF.

The V call is TRBV18, the J call TRBJ2-3; TRBD1 matches at 7 bases. The CDR3 totals 15 residues. The germline V gene encodes CDR1 KGHSH and CDR2 LQKENI. V lost 2 bases to trimming and J lost 4 bases; unmatched junction nucleotides: 6. This CDR3 reads CASSPTKGASDTQYF. CDR3 sequence (DNA): TGTGCCAGCTCACCAACGAAGGGGGCCTCAGATACGCAGTATTTT. Looking up the rest from reference TRBV18 and TRBJ2-3 gives the full variable domain: NAGVMQNPRHLVRRRGQEARLRCSPMKGHSHVYWYRQLPEEGLKFMVYLQKENIIDESGMPKERFSAEFPKEGPSILRIQQVVRGDSAAYFCASSPTKGASDTQYFGPGTRLTVL.

The chain employs TRBV5-4 and TRBJ2-1, with TRBD2 identical over 10 bases. This CDR3 contains 17 residues. Germline CDR1 and CDR2: SGHNT and YYREEE (reference sequence). V gave up 1 base and J gave up 0 bases; unmatched junction bases: 4. The CDR3 here is CASSLTSGVYSYNEQFF. CDR3 bases: TGTGCCAGCAGCTTGACTAGCGGGGTATACTCCTACAATGAGCAGTTCTTC.